These 28 T cell receptor beta chains share one sample of origin, sequenced in a study of esophageal squamous cell carcinoma under preoperative chemotherapy. Indicated time point: before preoperative PTX-NDP chemotherapy. TCRdb recomputed calls from the PCR reads with MiXCR, one row per CDR3 protein. Of roughly 30,000 distinct CDR3 sequences listed, roughly 52% are singletons. Sampling was carried out from a patient given preoperative chemotherapy. These receptors were collected from a human donor with esophageal squamous cell carcinoma. The donor label of this sample is uncertain.

A note on this clonotype: The final CDR3 position lacks the conserved phenylalanine or tryptophan, pointing to a likely read error. Because the CDR3's place on the DNA is in doubt, the DNA is left out and the CDR3 is given as listed by TCRdb. The CDR3 sequence: CASSLTVSATQYS. The rearrangement joins TRBV7-8 to TRBJ2-5. 13 amino acids form the CDR3, both terminal residues included. Germline-derived CDR1 and CDR2 are SGHVS and FQNEAQ.

This clonotype is medium-sized in the sample. The chain carries TRBV12-3 or TRBV12-4 and TRBJ2-3, with 8 nucleotides matching TRBD1. With V trimmed by 1 base and J by 5 bases, 2 bases remained unmatched. This CDR3 comprises 14 residues. The CDR3 reads CASSLGTGRDTQYF. DNA of the CDR3: TGTGCCAGCAGTTTAGGGACAGGGAGAGATACGCAGTATTTT.

The sample holds a few counts of this clonotype. This rearrangement joins TRBV19 to TRBJ2-1, with D tentatively TRBD1 (6 bases). CDR3 length: 13 amino acids. The V end was cut by 4 bases, the J end by 9 bases, with 13 bases between. CDR1 is LNHDA, CDR2 SQIVND, per germline (reference sequence). CDR3 region: CASSSYRAGEQFF. The CDR3 bases are TGTGCCAGTAGTAGTTACAGGGCCGGTGAGCAGTTCTTC.

The table lists this clonotype with a count of one. Compared with germline, one end of the junction differs, possibly owing to a read error. The chain couples TRBV7-2 to TRBJ2-3; TRBD1 matches at 8 bases. With the DNA end fitting TRBJ2-7 better, the J assignment may be wrong. Per germline, CDR1 SGHTA and CDR2 FQGNSA. The CDR3 sequence is 14 residues long. CDR3 sequence reads: CGSRGRGAKDTQYF. DNA for the CDR3: TGTGGCAGCAGGGGGCGGGGAGCCAAAGATACGCAGTACTTC.

The J gene is TRBJ2-1, the V gene TRBV12-3 or TRBV12-4; 10 bases are a match to TRBD1. Matching the DNA end better, TRBJ2-7 makes the J call doubtful. The CDR3 is 15 amino acids. CDR3 DNA sequence: TGTGCCAGCAGTTTGGGGGACAGGGGAAAAAGCGAGCAGTACTTC. Its protein is CASSLGDRGKSEQYF.

The rearrangement links TRBV6-1 to TRBJ2-3; D may correspond to TRBD1 or TRBD2 (5 bases each). The J call may be wrong; the DNA end is better matched by TRBJ2-4. The CDR3 consists of 16 residues. Germline assignment: CDR1 MNHNS and CDR2 SASEGT. For the CDR3, the DNA is TGTGCCAGCAGTGAATTTTGGGGGAGCTACACAAATACTCAGTACTTC. Residues: CASSEFWGSYTNTQYF.

The V and J genes are TRBV5-5 and TRBJ2-5; 11 nucleotides agree with TRBD2. The germline V gene has CDR1 SGHKS and CDR2 YYEKEE (reference sequence). Unmatched junction bases numbered 11, after V lost 5 bases and J lost 11 bases. The CDR3 loop spans 14 amino acids. For the CDR3, the DNA is TGTGCCAGCAGTTTAGCGGGAGGGCCTTGGGAGCAGTACTTC. This encodes CASSLAGGPWEQYF.

This clonotype was recorded at least ten times. The CDR3 loop reads CASSGGTSGSYEQFF. Here the CDR3 DNA reads TGTGCCAGCAGTGGAGGGACTAGCGGGAGCTATGAGCAGTTCTTC. V and J are TRBV12-3 or TRBV12-4 and TRBJ2-1; TRBD2 aligns across 14 bases. CDR3 size: 15 residues. V shed 5 bases, J shed 8 bases, and the junction held 5 bases outside the gene matches.

This clonotype was picked up one time. V and J are TRBV12-3 or TRBV12-4 and TRBJ2-5, with D possibly TRBD1 on 5 matching bases. The CDR3 runs 14 residues. Here the CDR3 reads CAGPGARDQNTQYF. The DNA for the CDR3 is TGTGCGGGGCCCGGCGCCCGTGACCAAAACACCCAGTACTTC.

This clonotype was seen only a few times. This chain joins TRBV12-3 or TRBV12-4 and TRBJ2-7, with TRBD1 matching 7 bases. Trimming removed 4 bases from V and 12 bases from J; junction bases left unmatched: 12. The CDR3 spans 13 residues. The CDR3 nucleotides are TGTGCCAGCAGTTCATCCCGACAGGGATTTAGGTACTTC. This encodes CASSSSRQGFRYF.

The chain employs TRBV7-9 and TRBJ2-1; 10 bases are shared with TRBD2. The germline V gene encodes CDR1 SEHNR and CDR2 FQNEAQ (reference sequence). Losses at the gene ends were 6 bases for V and 7 bases for J; bases not matched to a gene: 15. This CDR3 is built from 17 residues. CDR3 in amino acids: CASSSRAAGGPLNEQFF. Written as DNA, the CDR3 is TGTGCCAGCAGTTCCCGTGCAGCGGGAGGGCCCCTTAATGAGCAGTTCTTC.

This clonotype has a count of ten or more. The CDR3 loop is CASSLGSRHYGYTF. The CDR3 nucleotides read TGTGCCAGCAGCTTAGGTAGCCGCCACTATGGCTACACCTTC. This chain links TRBV7-8 with TRBJ1-2, with D uncertain. Trimming cost V 1 base and J 3 bases, with 9 bases left between them. This CDR3 comprises 14 residues. CDR1 and CDR2 from the germline V gene are SGHVS and FQNEAQ.

This clonotype showed up many times. The chain recombines TRBV7-2 with TRBJ2-5; D is unclear. Trimming left V 5 bases short and J 5 bases short, with 9 bases between. Germline assignment: CDR1 SGHTA and CDR2 FQGNSA. This CDR3 has 12 amino acids. Here the CDR3 reads CASSTVTETQYF. The CDR3 nucleotides are TGTGCCAGCAGCACAGTCACCGAGACCCAGTACTTC.

This chain links TRBV7-3 with TRBJ2-4, with 7 bases that match TRBD2. The V gene's germline CDR1 is SGHTA and CDR2 FQGTGA. This CDR3 has 17 residues. The V gene end was trimmed by 5 bases and the J gene end by 13 bases; junction bases not matched to a gene: 23. The CDR3 is CASSAGLGGGIQDTQYF. For the CDR3, the DNA is TGTGCCAGCAGCGCGGGGCTGGGGGGAGGGATCCAAGACACCCAGTACTTC.

This clonotype was seen many times. A junction boundary mismatches the germline segment, possibly from a read error. The chain links TRBV6-1 to TRBJ2-1; TRBD2 matches 11 bases. Germline CDR1 and CDR2: MNHNS and SASEGT. This CDR3 has 11 amino acids. The CDR3 bases are TGCGTTAGCGGGAGGGCCAATGAGCAGTTCTTC. It yields the protein CVSGRANEQFF.

The genes are TRBV6-5 and TRBJ2-5; possible D gene TRBD2, 7 bases. TRBJ2-7 matches the DNA end more closely, so the J call is doubtful. The germline V gene encodes CDR1 MNHEY and CDR2 SVGAGI. CDR3 length: 15 amino acids. The CDR3 DNA reads TGTGCCAGCAGTTACTCGAGGGGGGGCCCCTACGAGCAGTACTTC. Its translation: CASSYSRGGPYEQYF.

This chain connects TRBV7-6 to TRBJ2-5, with D perhaps given as TRBD1 or TRBD2 (6 bases each). Trimming took off 3 bases at V and 3 bases at J, with 26 bases between the two ends. Per germline, CDR1 SGHVS and CDR2 FNYEAQ. This CDR3 contains 19 residues. CDR3 residues: CASSLDAAIGGRAKETQYF. The CDR3 region has the DNA TGTGCCAGCAGCTTGGATGCGGCGATCGGGGGCCGTGCCAAAGAGACCCAGTACTTC.

This clonotype occurred many times. The rearrangement links TRBV10-1 to TRBJ2-1, with a weak D call TRBD2 (6 bases). The CDR3 sequence is 15 residues long. Deletions cut 5 bases from V and 10 bases from J, with 21 bases between. The germline gives CDR1 WNHNN, CDR2 SYGVQD (reference sequence). The CDR3: CASSRDLTSSGEQFF. Here the CDR3 DNA reads TGCGCCAGCAGTCGGGACTTAACCTCTTCAGGGGAGCAGTTCTTC.

The chain is built from TRBV6-1 and TRBJ1-4; 9 nucleotides align to TRBD1. After removal of 7 bases from V and 8 bases from J, the junction contained 11 bases not matched to a gene. Germline CDR1 is MNHNS and CDR2 is SASEGT. This CDR3 comprises 15 residues. CDR3 in DNA: TGTGCCAGCATGGAGTCCGGGACAGGGCTGGAAAAACTGTTTTTT. Translation: CASMESGTGLEKLFF.

About this clonotype: In this CDR3 the conserved last residue, phenylalanine or tryptophan, is missing, so a read error is likely. No DNA is shown, since the ends of the CDR3 on it are uncertain; the CDR3 is the one TCRdb lists. The J gene is TRBJ2-5, the V gene TRBV7-2. CDR1 and CDR2 (germline): SGHTA, FQGNSA. The CDR3 numbers 14 amino acids, ends counted. The CDR3 loop reads CASSLHGTQETRYS.

This clonotype showed up many times. CDR3 nucleotide sequence: TGTGCCACCGCGACTAGTTTGTATGAGCAGTTCTTC. Amino acid sequence: CATATSLYEQFF. The V gene is TRBV12-3 or TRBV12-4, the J gene TRBJ2-1; TRBD2 might be the D (6 bases). This CDR3 has 12 amino acids. The V end lost 10 bases, the J end lost 8 bases, and 15 bases lay between the germline ends.

This clonotype has just a few counts. CDR3 amino acids: CASGPGTSGRGEQFF. DNA for the CDR3: TGTGCTAGTGGCCCCGGGACTAGCGGGAGAGGTGAGCAGTTCTTC. The chain employs TRBV12-5 and TRBJ2-1; TRBD2 aligns across 14 bases. CDR3 length equals 15 residues. The J segment lost 9 bases and the V segment lost 6 bases, leaving 7 bases of the junction unmatched. Germline lookup yields CDR1 LGHNT and CDR2 FRNRAP.

To note about this clonotype: Given the absence of the conserved phenylalanine or tryptophan at the CDR3 end, a read error is likely. The DNA is omitted, as the CDR3 cannot be located on it reliably, and the CDR3 follows TCRdb's listing. The gene calls are TRBV7-6 and TRBJ2-5. The CDR3 has 15 residues if both end residues are counted. From germline, CDR1 is SGHVS and CDR2 FNYEAQ. The CDR3 here is CASSLGGGTPESRHS.

The V and J genes are TRBV7-9 and TRBJ2-3, with 10 bases identical to TRBD2. Germline V gene sequence: CDR1 SEHNR, CDR2 FQNEAQ (reference sequence). V lost 3 bases, J lost 3 bases, and 12 bases stayed unmatched. The CDR3 is 18 residues long. CDR3 protein: CASSFGTSVPKLTDTQYF. CDR3 coding DNA: TGTGCCAGCAGCTTCGGGACTAGCGTCCCAAAACTTACAGATACGCAGTATTTT.

V gene TRBV7-6 combines with J gene TRBJ2-1, with TRBD1 matching over 9 bases. The J call may be faulty, since TRBJ2-4 better matches the DNA end. This CDR3 region has 17 residues. The germline CDR1 and CDR2 sequences are SGHVS and FNYEAQ. In DNA, the CDR3 is TGTGCCAGCAGCTTAATTACAGGGGGCGCGGCCAAAAACATTCAGTACTTC. It is translated as CASSLITGGAAKNIQYF.

This clonotype was picked up a small number of times. The CDR3 spells CASSLLTGEGTDTQYF. CDR3 coding DNA: TGTGCCAGCAGCCTATTGACAGGAGAGGGGACAGATACGCAGTATTTT. V gene TRBV7-6 combines with J gene TRBJ2-3, with a tentative D call TRBD1 (6 bases). The V gene's germline CDR1 is SGHVS and CDR2 FNYEAQ. Trimming left V 5 bases short and J 3 bases short, with 18 bases between. The CDR3 extends over 16 amino acids.

V is TRBV15 and J is TRBJ2-1; perhaps TRBD2 as D (6 bases). The V gene's germline CDR1 is LNHNV and CDR2 YYDKDF (reference sequence). Trimming stripped 0 bases from V and 10 bases from J, with 16 bases between. The CDR3 sequence is 15 residues long. CDR3 sequence reads: CATSRDRGGTYEQFF. CDR3 nucleotides: TGTGCCACCAGCAGAGATCGGGGAGGAACCTACGAGCAGTTCTTC. Full variable domain (remainder filled in from reference TRBV15 and TRBJ2-1): DAMVIQNPRYQVTQFGKPVTLSCSQTLNHNVMYWYQQKSSQAPKLLFHYYDKDFNNEADTPDNFQSRRPNTSFCFLDIRSPGLGDTAMYLCATSRDRGGTYEQFFGPGTRLTVL.

This clonotype was picked up many times. The V gene is TRBV11-3, the J gene TRBJ2-1; maybe TRBD2 (7 bases). Germline V lookup: CDR1 SGHNT, CDR2 YENEEA. V lost 1 base to trimming and J lost 3 bases, with 13 bases between them. The CDR3 spans 16 residues. The CDR3 protein is CASSLGGGRYYNEQFF. In DNA form, the CDR3 reads TGTGCCAGCAGCTTAGGGGGGGGCAGATACTACAATGAGCAGTTCTTC.